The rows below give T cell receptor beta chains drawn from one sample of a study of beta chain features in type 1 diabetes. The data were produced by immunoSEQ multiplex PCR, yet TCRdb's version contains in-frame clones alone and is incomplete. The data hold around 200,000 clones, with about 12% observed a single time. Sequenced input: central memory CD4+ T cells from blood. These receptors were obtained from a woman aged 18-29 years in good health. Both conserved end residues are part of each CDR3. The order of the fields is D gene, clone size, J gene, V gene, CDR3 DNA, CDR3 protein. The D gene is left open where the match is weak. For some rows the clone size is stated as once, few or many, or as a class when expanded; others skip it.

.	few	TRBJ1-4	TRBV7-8	TGTGCCAGCAGCTTAGCCGAAAGCTTCCGGGGTGAAAAACTGTTTTTT	CASSLAESFRGEKLFF
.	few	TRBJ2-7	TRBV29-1	TGCAGCGTTGAAACAGCTTCCTCCTACGAGCAGTACTTC	CSVETASSYEQYF
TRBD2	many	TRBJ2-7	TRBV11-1	TGTGCCAGCAGCTCCCTAGCGGGCCACGAGCAGTACTTC	CASSSLAGHEQYF
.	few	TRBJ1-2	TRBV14	TGTGCCAGCAGCCACATAGACCGCCAGGAAGGCTACACCTTC	CASSHIDRQEGYTF
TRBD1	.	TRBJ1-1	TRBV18	TGTGCCAGCTCACCATCGACAGGGTTGGACACTGAAGCTTTCTTT	CASSPSTGLDTEAFF
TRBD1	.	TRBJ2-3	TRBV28	TGTGCCGTACAGGGGGCAGGAGATACAGATACGCAGTATTTT	CAVQGAGDTDTQYF
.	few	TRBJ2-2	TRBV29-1	TGCAGCGTTGACCGGGGGAACACCGGGGAGCTGTTTTTT	CSVDRGNTGELFF
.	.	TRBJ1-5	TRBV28	TGTGCCAGCAATAGAGCGGGGAGCAATCAGCCCCAGCATTTT	CASNRAGSNQPQHF
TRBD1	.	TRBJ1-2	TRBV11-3	TGTGCCAGCAGCTTCGACGGGACAGGGTATGGCTACACCTTC	CASSFDGTGYGYTF
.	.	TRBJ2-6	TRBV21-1	TGTGCCAGCTGGAGGGATTTAAACTCTGGGGCCAACGTCCTGACTTTC	CASWRDLNSGANVLTF
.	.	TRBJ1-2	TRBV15	TGTGCCACCAGCAGAGAGGTGTCAGGGGTGGATGGCTACACCTTC	CATSREVSGVDGYTF
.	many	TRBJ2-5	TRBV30	TGTGCCTGGAGTGGGACTGTGGTAGAGACCCAGTACTTC	CAWSGTVVETQYF
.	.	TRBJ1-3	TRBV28	TGTGCCAGCAGGACTCAAGTCTCTGGAAACACCATATATTTT	CASRTQVSGNTIYF
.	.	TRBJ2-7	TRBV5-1	TGCGCCAGCAGCTTTTCCCCGAAAGCCACCGAGCAGTACTTC	CASSFSPKATEQYF
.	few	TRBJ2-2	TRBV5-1	TGCGCCAGCAGCTTGGTTCCTTCGAGGACCGGGGAGCTGTTTTTT	CASSLVPSRTGELFF
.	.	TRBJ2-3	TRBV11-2	TGTGCCAGCAGCCAATCGGGTACAGATACGCAGTATTTT	CASSQSGTDTQYF
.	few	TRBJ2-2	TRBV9	TGTGCCAGCAGCCCTCACACCGGGGAGCTGTTTTTT	CASSPHTGELFF
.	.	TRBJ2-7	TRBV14	TGTGCCAGCAGCCTATATGGACAGACCGAGCAGTACTTC	CASSLYGQTEQYF
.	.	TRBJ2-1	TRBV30	TGTGCCTGGACCCCAAGAACGGAGCGGCCAAGCTCCTACAATGAGCAGTTCTTC	CAWTPRTERPSSYNEQFF
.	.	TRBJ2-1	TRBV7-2	TGTGCCAGCAGCTTAAGCGTCCTAGCACAGAACAATGAGCAGTTCTTC	CASSLSVLAQNNEQFF